The sequence of this TCR beta chain was determined in a study of Graves' ophthalmopathy and Graves' hyperthyroidism. Using RNA transcripts, the TCR beta CDR3 regions were amplified. Second-round multiplex PCR came after first-round RT-PCR with HTBI primers. TCRdb independently ran MiXCR on the multiplex PCR reads; one entry per CDR3 protein. Counted here are 220,000 or so distinct CDR3 sequences, 20% to 25% occurring once; the ten biggest clones make up about 46%. There are 16 residues in the CDR3. Germline values: CDR1 SGHTA, CDR2 FQGNSA. Trimming pared 2 bases from V and 3 bases from J, leaving 16 bases between. This clonotype showed up many times. Its target is unknown. Patients with other autoimmune diseases, uncontrolled infections, pregnancy or lactation were excluded. Thyroid ultrasound, orbital computed tomography, TRAb, serum thyroxine and clinical symptoms formed the basis of diagnosis. Study-level results: Cross-validated, the 13-signature model showed 87.88%/81.08% sensitivity/specificity, and 80%/75% in the test set.

Sample: peripheral blood. This receptor was obtained from a woman between 50 and 59 years old with Graves' ophthalmopathy. V is TRBV7-2 and J is TRBJ2-5, with D perhaps TRBD2 (6 bases). CDR3 amino acids: CASSLMGGISKETQYF. In nucleotides, the CDR3 is TGTGCCAGCAGCTTAATGGGGGGAATATCAAAAGAGACCCAGTACTTC.